The present entry profiles one TCR beta chain with its context. Its antigen is as yet unknown. This sample is drawn from a study of T cell responses to AZD1222 COVID-19 vaccine. Regarding the study as a whole: It was only after the peak T cell response that any repertoires were sampled.

This CDR3 has 16 residues. V was cut by 0 bases and J by 2 bases, with 9 bases left in between. Germline V gives CDR1 SGHRS, CDR2 YFSETQ. This table comes from immunoSEQ multiplex PCR, and its TCRdb copy is limited to in-frame clones, with some not included. The table records approximately 100,000 clones, roughly 88% of them present only once. The chain uses TRBV5-1 and TRBJ2-6; D is undetermined. The sample consisted of peripheral blood, taken on day 0 of AZD1222 vaccination. The sequence was collected from an adult in good health. CDR3: CASSLGETAGANVLTF. The CDR3 region has the DNA TGCGCCAGCAGCTTGGGTGAGACGGCTGGGGCCAACGTCCTGACTTTC.